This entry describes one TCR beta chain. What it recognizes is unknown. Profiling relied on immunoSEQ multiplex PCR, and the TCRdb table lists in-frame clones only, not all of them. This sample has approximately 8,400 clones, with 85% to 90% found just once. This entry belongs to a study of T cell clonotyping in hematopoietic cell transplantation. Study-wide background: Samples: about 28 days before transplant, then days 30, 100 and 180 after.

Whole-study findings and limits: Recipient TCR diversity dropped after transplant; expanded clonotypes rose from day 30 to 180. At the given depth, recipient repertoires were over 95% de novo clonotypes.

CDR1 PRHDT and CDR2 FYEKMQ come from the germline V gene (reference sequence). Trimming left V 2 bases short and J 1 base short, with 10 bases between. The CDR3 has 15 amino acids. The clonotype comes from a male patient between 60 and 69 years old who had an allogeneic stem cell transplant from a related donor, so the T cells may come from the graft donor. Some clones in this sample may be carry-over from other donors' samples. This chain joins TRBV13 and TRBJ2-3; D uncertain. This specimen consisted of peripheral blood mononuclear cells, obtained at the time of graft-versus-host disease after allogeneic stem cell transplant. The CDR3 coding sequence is TGTGCCAGCAGCTTAAGCAGGTTCGGCACAGATACGCAGTATTTT. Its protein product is CASSLSRFGTDTQYF.